A selection of T cell receptor beta chains follows, all from one sample in a study of vaccination effects on CD4 cells after COVID-19. Antigens of these TCRs are unknown. Data came from immunoSEQ multiplex PCR; TCRdb stores just in-frame clones and leaves some out. The sample has 55,000 to 90,000 clones, around 70% seen once; the top ten hold less than 5.5%. The source was CD4+ T cells from PBMCs cultured with HIV peptides, collected before COVID-19 vaccination. The origin of the receptors is a human donor who had a prior SARS-CoV-2 infection. Both conserved end residues are part of each CDR3. The order of the fields is V gene, J gene, D gene, clone size, CDR3 protein, CDR3 DNA. A D gene is named only where the DNA matches it firmly. The size entry is marked missing in some rows and otherwise reads once, few, many or a size class.

V: TRBV7-3
J: TRBJ1-5
D: TRBD1
size: .
CDR3: CASSRGPNQPQHF
DNA: TGTGCCAGCTCCAGGGGGCCTAACCAGCCCCAGCATTTT

V: TRBV19
J: TRBJ2-4
D: TRBD1
size: .
CDR3: CASSPEGQGATKNIQYF
DNA: TGTGCCAGTAGCCCGGAGGGACAGGGGGCAACCAAAAACATTCAGTACTTC

V: TRBV7-9
J: TRBJ2-5
D: TRBD2
size: .
CDR3: CASNQIGAGEGTQYF
DNA: TGTGCCAGCAACCAAATCGGGGCGGGAGAGGGGACCCAGTACTTC

V: TRBV5-4
J: TRBJ2-1
D: .
size: .
CDR3: CASSSLYNEQFF
DNA: TGTGCCAGCAGCTCGTTATACAATGAGCAGTTCTTC

V: TRBV18
J: TRBJ1-3
D: .
size: .
CDR3: CASSPSVISRQAPGNTIYF
DNA: TGTGCCAGCTCACCCTCCGTGATCTCGAGACAGGCTCCTGGAAACACCATATATTTT

V: TRBV5-1
J: TRBJ2-5
D: .
size: .
CDR3: CASSPWSGDMETQYF
DNA: TGCGCCAGCAGCCCCTGGTCGGGAGATATGGAGACCCAGTACTTC

V: TRBV14
J: TRBJ2-7
D: TRBD2
size: once
CDR3: CASSQVTGRAAQYF
DNA: TGTGCCAGCAGCCAAGTGACGGGGAGGGCGGCGCAGTACTTC

V: TRBV24-1
J: TRBJ2-1
D: TRBD2
size: .
CDR3: CATSREDRKQFF
DNA: TGTGCCACCAGTCGGGAGGACCGGAAGCAGTTCTTC

V: TRBV27
J: TRBJ1-5
D: TRBD1
size: .
CDR3: CATSSNQGGDQPQHF
DNA: TGTGCCACTTCATCGAATCAGGGGGGGGATCAGCCCCAGCATTTT

V: TRBV7-9
J: TRBJ2-2
D: .
size: few
CDR3: CASSLNQGTGELFF
DNA: TGTGCCAGCAGCTTAAATCAGGGCACCGGGGAGCTGTTTTTT

V: TRBV18
J: TRBJ2-1
D: .
size: .
CDR3: CASSPRTADSYNEQFF
DNA: TGTGCCAGCTCACCCAGGACAGCTGACTCCTACAATGAGCAGTTCTTC

V: TRBV4-3
J: TRBJ1-2
D: .
size: .
CDR3: CASSQDRNTGSGYTF
DNA: TGCGCCAGCAGCCAAGATCGAAATACAGGGTCGGGCTACACCTTC

V: TRBV5-1
J: TRBJ1-1
D: .
size: few
CDR3: CASSPTWGYTEAFF
DNA: TGCGCCAGCAGCCCGACGTGGGGTTACACTGAAGCTTTCTTT

V: TRBV6-1
J: TRBJ2-4
D: .
size: .
CDR3: CASSEAGRVVQYF
DNA: TGTGCCAGCAGTGAAGCAGGACGAGTCGTTCAGTACTTC

V: TRBV2
J: TRBJ2-1
D: .
size: .
CDR3: CASREQNNEQFF
DNA: TGTGCCAGCAGAGAACAAAACAATGAGCAGTTCTTC

V: TRBV2
J: TRBJ1-2
D: TRBD1
size: .
CDR3: CASRDRGHYGYTF
DNA: TGTGCCAGCAGAGACAGGGGGCACTATGGCTACACCTTC

V: TRBV7-2
J: TRBJ2-7
D: .
size: once
CDR3: CASSLSGTGFYEQYF
DNA: TGTGCCAGCAGCTTGTCCGGTACAGGGTTCTACGAGCAGTACTTC

V: TRBV7-2
J: TRBJ2-7
D: .
size: .
CDR3: CASSLAGATSYEQYF
DNA: TGTGCCAGCAGCTTAGCGGGAGCGACCTCCTACGAGCAGTACTTC

V: TRBV3-1/TRBV3-2
J: TRBJ1-3
D: TRBD1
size: .
CDR3: CASSQGTGGNTIYF
DNA: TGTGCCAGCAGCCAAGGGACAGGGGGAAACACCATATATTTT

V: TRBV5-1
J: TRBJ2-5
D: TRBD2
size: .
CDR3: CASSPVEVAGHQETQYF
DNA: TGCGCCAGCAGCCCCGTGGAGGTAGCGGGGCACCAAGAGACCCAGTACTTC

V: TRBV7-2
J: TRBJ2-1
D: .
size: few
CDR3: CASSLVVTVANEQFF
DNA: TGTGCCAGCAGCTTAGTCGTCACCGTAGCTAATGAGCAGTTCTTC

V: TRBV19
J: TRBJ1-1
D: .
size: few
CDR3: CASSSTYGSEAFF
DNA: TGTGCCAGTAGCTCCACCTACGGCTCCGAAGCTTTCTTT

V: TRBV19
J: TRBJ1-1
D: .
size: .
CDR3: CASSQGGLNTEAFF
DNA: TGTGCCAGTAGCCAAGGGGGGCTGAACACTGAAGCTTTCTTT

V: TRBV7-4
J: TRBJ1-4
D: TRBD1
size: few
CDR3: CASSYNRDRGYGRSEKLFF
DNA: TGTGCCAGCAGTTATAACCGGGACAGGGGATATGGGCGTAGTGAAAAACTGTTTTTT

V: TRBV5-1
J: TRBJ1-1
D: TRBD1
size: once
CDR3: CASSPGQTSGITEAFF
DNA: TGCGCCAGCAGCCCGGGACAGACGAGCGGGATCACTGAAGCTTTCTTT

V: TRBV12-5
J: TRBJ2-2
D: TRBD2
size: .
CDR3: CASGLGGGGELFF
DNA: TGTGCTAGTGGTTTGGGGGGGGGCGGGGAGCTGTTTTTT

V: TRBV7-6
J: TRBJ2-5
D: TRBD2
size: .
CDR3: CASSLMRLAGEETQYF
DNA: TGTGCCAGCAGCTTAATGCGACTAGCGGGAGAAGAGACCCAGTACTTC